These T cell receptor beta chains were read from a single sample in a study of beta chain features in type 1 diabetes. Repertoires were generated with immunoSEQ multiplex PCR, while TCRdb's copy carries only in-frame clones and drops some. The table shows 680,000 or so clones, with around 15% occurring only once. Sequenced input: naive CD4+ T cells from blood. The receptors shown here come from a man aged 18 to 29 in good health. Both conserved end residues are part of each CDR3. A D gene is named only where the DNA matches it firmly. Only part of the rows carry a size: once, few, many, or a class if the clone is expanded.

D,size,V,J,CDR3,DNA
TRBD2,few,TRBV29-1,TRBJ2-7,CSVGRRLAGDEQYF,TGCAGCGTGGGTAGGAGACTAGCGGGAGACGAGCAGTACTTC
-,few,TRBV11-2,TRBJ2-3,CASSSWRGNTDTQYF,TGTGCCAGCAGCTCCTGGCGGGGCAACACAGATACGCAGTATTTT
-,-,TRBV9,TRBJ1-2,CASSAGDGGVTF,TGTGCCAGCAGCGCCGGGGACGGAGGGGTCACCTTC
-,few,TRBV9,TRBJ2-2,CASSVSGVTGELFF,TGTGCCAGCAGCGTTTCAGGGGTAACCGGGGAGCTGTTTTTT
-,-,TRBV9,TRBJ1-1,CASSVPPTEAFF,TGTGCCAGCAGCGTACCCCCCACTGAAGCTTTCTTT
-,-,TRBV25-1,TRBJ1-3,CASSQNTIYF,TGTGCCAGCAGCCAGAACACCATATATTTT
TRBD1,-,TRBV6-5,TRBJ1-6,CASSRGLTGNSPLHF,TGTGCCAGCAGCCGAGGTTTGACAGGGAATTCACCCCTCCACTTT
-,-,TRBV2,TRBJ2-5,CASSEAGETQYF,TGTGCCAGCAGTGAAGCTGGGGAGACCCAGTACTTC
TRBD1,-,TRBV7-9,TRBJ1-2,CASSRVRAGGSDGYTF,TGTGCCAGCAGCCGCGTTCGGGCAGGGGGCTCGGATGGCTACACCTTC
TRBD2,few,TRBV29-1,TRBJ2-1,CSVATSGSPNEQFF,TGCAGCGTTGCGACTAGCGGGAGTCCCAATGAGCAGTTCTTC
-,-,TRBV18,TRBJ2-7,CASSRRWQGGYEQYF,TGTGCCAGCTCACGACGATGGCAGGGGGGATACGAGCAGTACTTC
-,-,TRBV7-2,TRBJ2-7,CASSLTYEQYF,TGTGCCAGCAGCTTAACCTACGAGCAGTACTTC
-,-,TRBV9,TRBJ2-6,CASSVGGGRVLAGANVLTF,TGTGCCAGCAGCGTAGGAGGTGGCAGGGTCTTAGCTGGGGCCAACGTCCTGACTTTC